This paragraph reports one T cell receptor beta chain. Its antigen remains unidentified. Germline V gene lookup returns CDR1 LGHNA and CDR2 YNFKEQ. The ends lost 0 bases at V and 7 bases at J; junction bases unmatched: 7. The CDR3 sequence is 16 residues long. This specimen comes from a study of T cell responses to AZD1222 COVID-19 vaccine. Study-wide points: Females outnumbered males among donors, who were mostly white British; clonal diversity was possibly underestimated. Only six people who got AZD1222 tested seropositive at baseline. There were repertoire samples only from the period after the peak T cell response. Dominant CD4 TCR responses targeted spike regions 160-218 and 743-854.

TCRdb keeps only in-frame clones here, not all; method: immunoSEQ multiplex PCR. The sample holds more than 140,000 clones, around nine tenths seen once. The specimen comprised peripheral blood, sampled on day 0 of AZD1222 vaccination. This receptor was obtained from an adult in good health. The chain employs TRBV4-2 and TRBJ1-4; 8 bases match TRBD1. CDR3 loop: CASSQESAGGFEKLFF. In DNA form, the CDR3 reads TGTGCCAGCAGCCAAGAGTCGGCAGGGGGCTTTGAAAAACTGTTTTTT.